Detailed here is one T cell receptor beta chain. The sample is drawn from a study of blood T cell repertoires in COVID-19. The overall study: COVID-19 samples from acute and convalescent phases originated in the United States, Italy and Spain. PBMCs, B-cell-depleted T cells, or T cells provided the cDNA or gDNA that made up the material.

V shed 1 base, J shed 5 bases, and the junction held 8 bases outside the gene matches. CDR1 is LNHDA, CDR2 SQIVND, per germline (reference sequence). The CDR3 covers 16 residues. In the study's own analysis: Amplifying reference gene primers gave estimates of nucleated cell counts. Data came from immunoSEQ multiplex PCR; TCRdb stores just in-frame clones and leaves some out. The D gene and trimming were derived from the DNA, and the V and J assignments and clone size from that table. The data contain about 27,000 clones, roughly 90% of them singletons. V gene TRBV19 combines with J gene TRBJ2-3, with TRBD2 matching 8 bases. The sample comprised peripheral blood. The receptor was derived from a human donor with active COVID-19. The donor label of this sample is uncertain. The CDR3 is CASSIGERLAGDTQYF. The CDR3 DNA sequence: TGTGCCAGTAGTATAGGGGAGAGGCTAGCGGGAGATACGCAGTATTTT.